The 15 T cell receptor beta chains below were found in one sample sequenced in a study of T cell responses to AZD1222 COVID-19 vaccine. Produced via immunoSEQ multiplex PCR; TCRdb's table is partial and in-frame only. The sample includes 150,000 to 200,000 clones, approximately 92% of them seen just once. This material consisted of peripheral blood, taken on day 0 of AZD1222 vaccination. These receptors were collected from an adult in good health.

The chain recombines TRBV15 with TRBJ1-2, with a weak D call TRBD1 (5 bases). The length of the CDR3 is 15 residues. Germline assignment: CDR1 LNHNV and CDR2 YYDKDF (reference sequence). The germline V and J ends were trimmed by 0 bases and 3 bases, with 11 bases remaining between them. The DNA of the CDR3 is TGTGCCACCAGCAGAGATGGGGTGGGACACTATGGCTACACCTTC. Amino acid sequence: CATSRDGVGHYGYTF.

This chain connects TRBV7-3 to TRBJ2-2; the D is unclear. The V and J ends lost 2 bases and 7 bases respectively, with 17 bases between them. CDR1 and CDR2 (germline): SGHTA, FQGTGA. The CDR3 is 16 amino acids. The DNA for the CDR3 is TGTGCCAGCAGCTTAGGACCGGCCCTGGGTGGCGGGGAGCTGTTTTTT. Protein sequence: CASSLGPALGGGELFF.

The V call is TRBV6-5, the J call TRBJ2-1, with D unresolved. The germline V gene has CDR1 MNHEY and CDR2 SVGAGI. The length of the CDR3 is 14 residues. The V and J ends lost 2 bases and 6 bases respectively, with 11 bases between them. For the CDR3, the DNA is TGTGCCAGCAGTTACCCTGGCCAACTCAATGAGCAGTTCTTC. Amino acid sequence: CASSYPGQLNEQFF.

The chain couples TRBV19 to TRBJ1-4; perhaps TRBD1 as D (6 bases). Germline V gene sequence: CDR1 LNHDA, CDR2 SQIVND (reference sequence). V was clipped by 10 bases and J by 3 bases, with 18 bases between them. The CDR3 covers 15 residues. Here the CDR3 reads CATNDPGGPNEKLFF. The CDR3 DNA reads TGTGCCACCAACGACCCCGGGGGCCCTAATGAAAAACTGTTTTTT.

The chain uses TRBV13 and TRBJ1-5; D not resolved. V was clipped by 2 bases and J by 0 bases, with 8 bases between them. This CDR3 is built from 15 residues. Germline V gene sequence: CDR1 PRHDT, CDR2 FYEKMQ (reference sequence). The CDR3 here is CASSLRRSSNQPQHF. CDR3 DNA sequence: TGTGCCAGCAGCTTACGCAGGAGTAGCAATCAGCCCCAGCATTTT.

This clone was counted a single time. CDR3 nucleotide sequence: TGTGCCAGCAGTTCCTTGTCCACCTACTATGGCTACACCTTC. This codes for CASSSLSTYYGYTF. The chain uses TRBV27 and TRBJ1-2; D is uncertain. Trimming removed 4 bases from V and 3 bases from J, with 12 bases in between. The CDR3 length is 14 residues. Germline V gives CDR1 MNHEY, CDR2 SMNVEV (reference sequence).

The chain employs TRBV9 and TRBJ2-1; tentatively, D is TRBD1 (6 bases). Trimming left V 3 bases short and J 4 bases short, with 11 bases between. CDR3 length: 14 residues. Looked up from germline, CDR1 is SGDLS and CDR2 is YYNGEE. The CDR3 DNA reads TGTGCCAGCAGCGCCGGGACAACATACAATGAGCAGTTCTTC. Translated, it gives CASSAGTTYNEQFF.

About this clone: Other DNA sequences within the sample encode an identical CDR3. The chain joins TRBV15 to TRBJ1-1; TRBD1 is a possible D gene (6 bases). The CDR3 has 15 amino acids. Germline CDR1 LNHNV, CDR2 YYDKDF (reference sequence). Trimming removed 0 bases from V and 0 bases from J, with 8 bases in between. CDR3 residues: CATSRERTVNTEAFF. CDR3 nucleotide sequence: TGTGCCACCAGCAGAGAGCGGACAGTGAACACTGAAGCTTTCTTT.

The CDR3 is CASRTGTGVSPLHF. CDR3 bases: TGTGCCAGCAGAACCGGGACAGGCGTTTCACCCCTCCACTTT. This chain uses TRBV28 with TRBJ1-6; 8 nucleotides line up with TRBD1. CDR1 MDHEN and CDR2 SYDVKM come from the germline V gene. The trim removed 6 bases at V and 9 bases at J, leaving 7 bases unmatched. The length of the CDR3 is 14 residues.

A few counts support this clone. This chain connects TRBV10-3 to TRBJ1-6; TRBD1 matches at 7 bases. V lost 6 bases to trimming and J lost 6 bases; unmatched junction nucleotides: 8. Germline loops: CDR1 ENHRY, CDR2 SYGVKD. CDR3 size: 15 residues. In nucleotides, the CDR3 is TGTGCCATCAGCGAACGGGACAGCGGTAATTCACCCCTCCACTTT. Amino acid sequence: CAISERDSGNSPLHF.

DNA for the CDR3: TGTGCCTGGAAACTGGGATGGAACACCGGGGAGCTGTTTTTT. Its translation: CAWKLGWNTGELFF. The chain is built from TRBV30 and TRBJ2-2; D is ambiguous. Trimming pared 4 bases from V and 1 base from J, leaving 10 bases between. In germline, CDR1 is GTSNPN, CDR2 SVGIG (reference sequence). The CDR3 loop spans 14 amino acids. The whole variable domain, remainder taken from reference TRBV30 and TRBJ2-2, is SQTIHQWPATLVQPVGSPLSLECTVEGTSNPNLYWYRQAAGRGLQLLFYSVGIGQISSEVPQNLSASRPQDRQFILSSKKLLLSDSGFYLCAWKLGWNTGELFFGEGSRLTVL.

This clone was recorded a few times. This chain uses TRBV9 with TRBJ1-6, with 7 nucleotides matching TRBD1. The germline V gene has CDR1 SGDLS and CDR2 YYNGEE. V was clipped by 2 bases and J by 7 bases; unmatched bases: 6. This CDR3 comprises 15 residues. The CDR3 DNA follows: TGTGCCAGCAGCGTGACAGGGCGAGGGAATTCACCCCTCCACTTT. Its translation: CASSVTGRGNSPLHF. Filled out from reference TRBV9 and TRBJ1-6, the complete variable domain reads DSGVTQTPKHLITATGQRVTLRCSPRSGDLSVYWYQQSLDQGLQFLIQYYNGEERAKGNILERFSAQQFPDLHSELNLSSLELGDSALYFCASSVTGRGNSPLHFGNGTRLTVT.

The chain links TRBV2 to TRBJ2-7; 7 bases align to TRBD1. The germline CDR1 and CDR2 sequences are SNHLY and FYNNEI. V lost 5 bases and J lost 7; bases outside the gene matches: 5. This CDR3 has 12 residues. The CDR3 region is CASSFAGGEQYF. CDR3 DNA sequence: TGTGCCAGCAGTTTTGCAGGGGGTGAGCAGTACTTC.

The chain combines TRBV7-9 with TRBJ1-2; D is undetermined. The germline CDR1 and CDR2 sequences are SEHNR and FQNEAQ (reference sequence). This CDR3 comprises 12 residues. V was clipped by 5 bases and J by 0 bases, with 4 bases between them. DNA of the CDR3: TGTGCCAGCAGCGTCACTAACTATGGCTACACCTTC. It is translated as CASSVTNYGYTF.

In this sample, this clone turned up once. This rearrangement joins TRBV7-3 to TRBJ1-4; 7 positions match TRBD1. Germline loops: CDR1 SGHTA, CDR2 FQGTGA. CDR3 length: 13 amino acids. V dropped 5 bases and J dropped 6; count of bases not matched to a gene: 3. The CDR3: CASSQGQHEKLFF. Here the CDR3 DNA reads TGTGCCAGCAGCCAGGGACAGCATGAAAAACTGTTTTTT.